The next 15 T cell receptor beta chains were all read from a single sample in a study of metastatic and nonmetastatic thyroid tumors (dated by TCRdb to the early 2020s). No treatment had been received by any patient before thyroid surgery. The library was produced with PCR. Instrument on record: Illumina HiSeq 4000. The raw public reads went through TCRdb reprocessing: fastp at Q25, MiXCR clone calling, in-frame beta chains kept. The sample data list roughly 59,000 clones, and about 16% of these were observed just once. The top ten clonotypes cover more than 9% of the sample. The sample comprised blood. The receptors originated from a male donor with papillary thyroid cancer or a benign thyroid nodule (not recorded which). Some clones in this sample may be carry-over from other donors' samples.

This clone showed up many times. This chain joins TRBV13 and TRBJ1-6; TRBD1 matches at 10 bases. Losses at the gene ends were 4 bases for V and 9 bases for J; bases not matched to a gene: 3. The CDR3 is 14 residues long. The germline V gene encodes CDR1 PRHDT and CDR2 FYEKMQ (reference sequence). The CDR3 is CASSSGTGASPLHF. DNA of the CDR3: TGTGCCAGCAGCTCCGGGACAGGGGCTTCACCCCTCCACTTT.

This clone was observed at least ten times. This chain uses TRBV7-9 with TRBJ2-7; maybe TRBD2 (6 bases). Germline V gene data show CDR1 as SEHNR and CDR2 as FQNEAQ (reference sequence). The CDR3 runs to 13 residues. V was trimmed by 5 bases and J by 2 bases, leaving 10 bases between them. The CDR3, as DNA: TGTGCCAGCAGCCCCTCGGGGGCCTACGAGCAGTACTTC. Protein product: CASSPSGAYEQYF.

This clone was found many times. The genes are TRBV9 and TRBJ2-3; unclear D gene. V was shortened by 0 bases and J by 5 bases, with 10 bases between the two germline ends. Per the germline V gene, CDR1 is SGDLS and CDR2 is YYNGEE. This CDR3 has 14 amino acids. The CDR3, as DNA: TGTGCCAGCAGCGTAGTTGGCCACAGAGATACGCAGTATTTT. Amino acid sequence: CASSVVGHRDTQYF.

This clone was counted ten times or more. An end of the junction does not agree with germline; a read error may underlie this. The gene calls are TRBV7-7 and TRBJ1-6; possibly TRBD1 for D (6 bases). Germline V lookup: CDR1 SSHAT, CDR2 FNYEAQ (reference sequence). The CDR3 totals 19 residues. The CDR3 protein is CASSPHDRFQSSYNSPLHF. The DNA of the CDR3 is TGTGCTAGCAGCCCTCACGACAGGTTCCAGAGCTCCTATAATTCACCCCTCCACTTT. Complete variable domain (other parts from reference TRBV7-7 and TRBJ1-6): GAGVSQSPRYKVTKRGQDVTLRCDPISSHATLYWYQQALGQGPEFLTYFNYEAQPDKSGLPSDRFSAERPEGSISTLTIQRTEQRDSAMYRCASSPHDRFQSSYNSPLHFGNGTRLTVT.

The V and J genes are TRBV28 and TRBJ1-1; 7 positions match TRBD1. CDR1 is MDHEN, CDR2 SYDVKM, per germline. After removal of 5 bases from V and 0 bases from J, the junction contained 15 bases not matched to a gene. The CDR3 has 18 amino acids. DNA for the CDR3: TGTGCCAGCAGTCCCTCTGCGGACAGGCCCCGCATGAACACTGAAGCTTTCTTT. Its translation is CASSPSADRPRMNTEAFF.

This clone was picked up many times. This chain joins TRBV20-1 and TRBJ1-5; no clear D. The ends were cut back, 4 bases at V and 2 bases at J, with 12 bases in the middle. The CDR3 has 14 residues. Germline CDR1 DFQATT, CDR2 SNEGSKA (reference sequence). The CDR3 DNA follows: TGCAGTGCTACCGGACGAAGTGGCAATCAGCCCCAGCATTTT. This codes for CSATGRSGNQPQHF.

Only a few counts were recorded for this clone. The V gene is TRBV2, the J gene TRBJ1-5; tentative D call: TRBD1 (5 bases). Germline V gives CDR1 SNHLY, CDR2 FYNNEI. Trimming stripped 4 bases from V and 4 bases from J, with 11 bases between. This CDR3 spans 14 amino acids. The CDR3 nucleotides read TGTGCCAGCAGTGGACGCACAGGAAATCAGCCCCAGCATTTT. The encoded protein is CASSGRTGNQPQHF.

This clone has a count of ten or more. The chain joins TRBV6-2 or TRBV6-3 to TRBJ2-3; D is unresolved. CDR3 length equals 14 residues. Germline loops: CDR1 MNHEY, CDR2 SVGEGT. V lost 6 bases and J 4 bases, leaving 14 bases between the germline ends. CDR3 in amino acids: CASSEDHIADTQYF. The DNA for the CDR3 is TGTGCCAGCAGCGAAGACCATATTGCAGATACGCAGTATTTT.

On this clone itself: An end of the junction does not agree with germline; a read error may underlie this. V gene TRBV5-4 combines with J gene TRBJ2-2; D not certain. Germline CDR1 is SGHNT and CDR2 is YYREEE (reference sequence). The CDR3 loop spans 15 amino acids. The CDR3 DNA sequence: TGTGCCAGCAGTTTGGACGTAGTTTACACCGGGGAGCTGTTTTTT. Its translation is CASSLDVVYTGELFF.

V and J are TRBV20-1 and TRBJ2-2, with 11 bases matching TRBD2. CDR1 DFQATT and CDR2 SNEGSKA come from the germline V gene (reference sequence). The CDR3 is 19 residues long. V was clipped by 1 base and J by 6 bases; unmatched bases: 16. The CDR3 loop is CSARGDTGLAVPRAGELFF. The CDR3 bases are TGCAGTGCTAGAGGGGATACGGGACTAGCGGTACCTAGGGCCGGGGAGCTGTTTTTT.

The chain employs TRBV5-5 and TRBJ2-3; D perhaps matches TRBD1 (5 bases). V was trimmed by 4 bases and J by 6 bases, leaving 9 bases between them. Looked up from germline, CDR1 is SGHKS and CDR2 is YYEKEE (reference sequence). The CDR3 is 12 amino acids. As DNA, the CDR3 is TGTGCCAGCAGCCTGAACAGGGATACGCAGTATTTT. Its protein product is CASSLNRDTQYF.

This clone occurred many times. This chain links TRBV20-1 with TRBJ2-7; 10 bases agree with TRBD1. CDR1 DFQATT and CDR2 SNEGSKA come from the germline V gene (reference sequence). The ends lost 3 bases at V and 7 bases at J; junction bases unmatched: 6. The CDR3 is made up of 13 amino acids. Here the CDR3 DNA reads TGCAGTGCTAGTGGGGACAGGGGACAAGAGCAGTACGTC. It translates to CSASGDRGQEQYV.

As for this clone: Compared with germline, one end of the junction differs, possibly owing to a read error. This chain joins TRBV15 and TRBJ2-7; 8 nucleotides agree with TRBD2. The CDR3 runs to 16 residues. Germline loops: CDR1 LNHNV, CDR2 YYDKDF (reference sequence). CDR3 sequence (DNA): TGTGCCACCATCAGATTTAAGACTAGCGTGCCCTACGAGCAGTACTTC. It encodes CATIRFKTSVPYEQYF. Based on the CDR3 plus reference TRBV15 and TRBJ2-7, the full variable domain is DAMVIQNPRYQVTQFGKPVTLSCSQTLNHNVMYWYQQKSSQAPKLLFHYYDKDFNNEADTPDNFQSRRPNTSFCFLDIRSPGLGDTAMYLCATIRFKTSVPYEQYFGPGTRLTVT.

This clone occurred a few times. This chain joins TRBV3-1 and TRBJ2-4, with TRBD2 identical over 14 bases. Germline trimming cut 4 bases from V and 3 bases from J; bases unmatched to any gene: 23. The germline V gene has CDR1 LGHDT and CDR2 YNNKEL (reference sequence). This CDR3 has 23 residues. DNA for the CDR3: TGTGCCAGCAGCCCGAACTCCATGTCGGGACTAGCGGGAGTGTTTAGGGTCAAAAACATTCAGTACTTC. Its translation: CASSPNSMSGLAGVFRVKNIQYF.

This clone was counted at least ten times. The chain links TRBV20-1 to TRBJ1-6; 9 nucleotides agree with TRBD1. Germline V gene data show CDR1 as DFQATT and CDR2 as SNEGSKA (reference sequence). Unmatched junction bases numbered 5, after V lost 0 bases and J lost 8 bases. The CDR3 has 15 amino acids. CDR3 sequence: CSAREGDREYSPLHF. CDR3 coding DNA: TGCAGTGCTAGAGAGGGGGACAGGGAGTATTCACCCCTCCACTTT.